Each of the 17 T cell receptor beta chains below was sequenced from the same sample in a study of blood T cell repertoires in COVID-19. The repertoire was sequenced with immunoSEQ multiplex PCR; TCRdb's copy has only in-frame clones and lacks some. Among some 260,000 clones listed, more than 70% were seen once. What was sequenced was peripheral blood. These receptors originate from a woman between 18 and 29 years old with acute or convalescent COVID-19.

The chain joins TRBV7-9 to TRBJ1-1, with 10 bases aligning to TRBD1. The CDR3 is 13 amino acids. Germline V gene data show CDR1 as SEHNR and CDR2 as FQNEAQ (reference sequence). J gave up 5 bases and V 8 bases, and 5 bases lay outside the gene matches. The CDR3 region is CASGDRGRTEAFF. As DNA, the CDR3 is TGTGCCAGCGGAGACAGGGGGCGGACTGAAGCTTTCTTT.

This chain uses TRBV19 with TRBJ2-2; TRBD2 aligns across 15 bases. The ends lost 10 bases at V and 5 bases at J; junction bases unmatched: 8. Germline CDR1 is LNHDA and CDR2 is SQIVND (reference sequence). The CDR3 is 16 residues long. CDR3 DNA sequence: TGTGCCACCGTTACCGGGACTAGCGGGAGGACCGGGGAGCTGTTTTTT. As protein: CATVTGTSGRTGELFF.

The chain is built from TRBV4-2 and TRBJ1-2, with D hard to call. Trimming took off 3 bases at V and 8 bases at J, with 13 bases between the two ends. The CDR3 loop spans 13 amino acids. CDR1 and CDR2 (germline): LGHNA, YNFKEQ. The CDR3 DNA follows: TGTGCCAGCAGCCACATCTACAGTGAGGGCTACACCTTC. Residues: CASSHIYSEGYTF.

This chain links TRBV19 with TRBJ1-1, with 7 bases lining up with TRBD1. This CDR3 spans 15 amino acids. Germline V gene sequence: CDR1 LNHDA, CDR2 SQIVND (reference sequence). The trim removed 5 bases at V and 5 bases at J, leaving 11 bases unmatched. CDR3 sequence reads: CASSGRDRVLTEAFF. The CDR3, as DNA: TGTGCCAGTAGTGGGAGAGACAGGGTACTAACTGAAGCTTTCTTT.

The rearrangement joins TRBV3-1 (or the pseudogene TRBV3-2) to TRBJ2-7, with TRBD2 matching over 10 bases. Germline V gives CDR1 LGHDT, CDR2 YNNKEL (reference sequence). Germline trimming cut 3 bases from V and 5 bases from J; bases unmatched to any gene: 4. The CDR3 is 14 amino acids. DNA for the CDR3: TGTGCCAGCAGCCATCTTAGCGGGAGGAACGAGCAGTACTTC. Its protein is CASSHLSGRNEQYF.

The rearrangement links TRBV7-2 to TRBJ1-4; 9 bases match TRBD1. Looked up from germline, CDR1 is SGHTA and CDR2 is FQGNSA. The CDR3 runs 17 residues. The V gene end was trimmed by 5 bases and the J gene end by 3 bases; junction bases not matched to a gene: 10. DNA of the CDR3: TGTGCCAGCAGCCGTCGACAGGGGGTATCGGCTAATGAAAAACTGTTTTTT. Translation gives CASSRRQGVSANEKLFF.

There are a few counts of this clone. The chain uses TRBV7-9 and TRBJ1-1, with D possibly TRBD1 on 6 matching bases. V was pared by 6 bases and J by 0 bases, with 17 bases between. In germline, CDR1 is SEHNR, CDR2 FQNEAQ (reference sequence). This CDR3 comprises 16 residues. This CDR3 is CASRTTTGLMNTEAFF. CDR3 in DNA: TGTGCCAGCAGGACCACGACAGGACTCATGAACACTGAAGCTTTCTTT.

This clone came up a few times. CDR3 sequence reads: CSVSHRALWEQYF. The DNA for the CDR3 is TGCAGCGTCTCTCACAGGGCCCTGTGGGAGCAGTACTTC. The rearrangement joins TRBV29-1 to TRBJ2-7, with D perhaps TRBD1 (6 bases). This CDR3 spans 13 amino acids. The germline CDR1 and CDR2 sequences are SQVTM and ANQGSEA. V was shortened by 6 bases and J by 7 bases, with 19 bases between the two germline ends.

The V gene is TRBV10-1, the J gene TRBJ2-2, with 13 bases identical to TRBD2. The V gene end was trimmed by 9 bases and the J gene end by 3 bases; junction bases not matched to a gene: 7. Germline loops: CDR1 WNHNN, CDR2 SYGVQD (reference sequence). The length of the CDR3 is 16 residues. The CDR3 nucleotides are TGCGCCAGTTTAACTAGCGGGAGGGCCGACACCGGGGAGCTGTTTTTT. Residues: CASLTSGRADTGELFF.

Comments on this clone: Other nucleotide sequences in the sample specify the same CDR3. The rearrangement links TRBV7-8 to TRBJ2-7; no clear D. The CDR3 consists of 12 residues. Germline loops: CDR1 SGHVS, CDR2 FQNEAQ. V was trimmed by 5 bases and J by 0 bases, leaving 5 bases between them. CDR3 protein: CASSLSSYEQYF. The DNA for the CDR3 is TGTGCCAGCAGCCTCAGCTCCTACGAGCAGTACTTC.

The V and J genes are TRBV5-4 and TRBJ2-2; no firm D call. Trimming left V 1 base short and J 1 base short, with 11 bases between. The CDR3 runs to 16 residues. The V gene's germline CDR1 is SGHNT and CDR2 YYREEE (reference sequence). The CDR3 sequence: CASSLKRVQNTGELFF. In DNA, the CDR3 is TGTGCCAGCAGCTTGAAGAGAGTTCAGAACACCGGGGAGCTGTTTTTT.

The chain combines TRBV5-1 with TRBJ2-3; 8 bases are shared with TRBD1. J gave up 4 bases and V 5 bases, and 6 bases lay outside the gene matches. The CDR3 length is 14 residues. Germline V gene lookup returns CDR1 SGHRS and CDR2 YFSETQ. The CDR3 spells CASRSQGAADTQYF. CDR3 DNA: TGCGCCAGCAGGAGTCAGGGGGCCGCAGATACGCAGTATTTT.

The chain couples TRBV28 to TRBJ2-1; no clear D. Germline-derived CDR1 and CDR2 are MDHEN and SYDVKM. This CDR3 contains 19 residues. Trimming pared 3 bases from V and 0 bases from J, leaving 21 bases between. CDR3 nucleotides: TGTGCCAGCAGTTTCCAGGCAGGTAAACGCACAAGCTCCTACAATGAGCAGTTCTTC. This gives the protein CASSFQAGKRTSSYNEQFF.

About this clone: Within the sample, other DNA sequences also encode this same CDR3. The rearrangement uses TRBV5-1 and TRBJ1-4; no clear D. From germline, CDR1 is SGHRS and CDR2 YFSETQ. Trimming left V 0 bases short and J 0 bases short, with 3 bases between. This CDR3 has 14 amino acids. The DNA of the CDR3 is TGCGCCAGCAGCTTGGACTCAACTAATGAAAAACTGTTTTTT. Translated: CASSLDSTNEKLFF.

This chain links TRBV2 with TRBJ2-3; 9 bases fit TRBD2. This CDR3 contains 17 residues. The junction had 10 bases not matched to a gene; V was cut back by 2 bases and J by 4 bases. Germline CDR1 SNHLY, CDR2 FYNNEI. CDR3 coding DNA: TGTGCCAGCAGTGAAACAGGTGCGGGAGGGTGGGCAGATACGCAGTATTTT. As protein: CASSETGAGGWADTQYF.

This clone appeared once. The CDR3 loop is CASSLNRGDNSPLHF. CDR3 nucleotide sequence: TGCGCCAGCAGCCTCAACAGGGGGGACAATTCACCCCTCCACTTT. The chain has TRBV4-3 and TRBJ1-6, with 8 positions matching TRBD1. The V and J ends lost 4 bases and 7 bases, in that order; junction bases with no gene match: 6. The germline V gene has CDR1 LGHNA and CDR2 YSLEER. The CDR3 is made up of 15 amino acids.

J is TRBJ2-7 and V is TRBV5-4; D is unresolved. Trimming stripped 5 bases from V and 5 bases from J, with 11 bases between. The germline CDR1 and CDR2 sequences are SGHNT and YYREEE (reference sequence). This CDR3 has 12 residues. The CDR3 DNA follows: TGTGCCAGCAGTCCGTCTACGCACGAGCAGTACTTC. It yields the protein CASSPSTHEQYF. The full variable domain, its missing parts supplied by reference TRBV5-4 and TRBJ2-7, is ETGVTQSPTHLIKTRGQQVTLRCSSQSGHNTVSWYQQALGQGPQFIFQYYREEENGRGNFPPRFSGLQFPNYSSELNVNALELDDSALYLCASSPSTHEQYFGPGTRLTVT.